The 16 T cell receptor beta chains in this list originate from one sample, sequenced in a study of beta chain features in type 1 diabetes. Findings of the study overall: A moderate, significant TCRB CDR3 shortening appeared in type 1 diabetes across four CD4+ subsets.

The entirety of the isolated RNA underwent reverse transcription, so expressed TCRB transcripts were sequenced. Method: immunoSEQ multiplex PCR; TCRdb's copy keeps in-frame clones and lacks some. The sample gives 630,000 or so clones, 11% to 15% of which show up once; approximately 0.043% is in the top ten. Their antigens are not known. The sequenced sample was naive CD4+ T cells from blood. These receptors came from a man aged 18-30 years with type 1 diabetes.

There are a few counts of this clone. This rearrangement joins TRBV28 to TRBJ1-3; D is unclear. V dropped 4 bases and J dropped 4 bases, with 14 bases sitting between them. CDR1 and CDR2 (germline): MDHEN, SYDVKM. The CDR3 sequence is 15 residues long. The CDR3 bases are TGTGCCAGCAGTTCAGATACCTCTACAGGAAACACCATATATTTT. It is translated as CASSSDTSTGNTIYF.

The rearrangement joins TRBV7-2 to TRBJ1-4; D remains unclear. Germline V gene lookup returns CDR1 SGHTA and CDR2 FQGNSA. V shed 1 base and J shed 3 bases, with 18 bases lying between them. The CDR3 contains 18 residues. CDR3 sequence: CASSLVSVGVAANEKLFF. The CDR3 region has the DNA TGTGCCAGCAGCTTAGTATCTGTCGGGGTAGCCGCTAATGAAAAACTGTTTTTT.

This clone was seen a few times. V and J are TRBV5-4 and TRBJ2-7; the D is unclear. CDR3 length: 13 residues. Germline CDR1 and CDR2: SGHNT and YYREEE (reference sequence). V lost 0 bases and J 1 base, leaving 5 bases between the germline ends. CDR3 coding DNA: TGTGCCAGCAGCTTGGTTTCGTCCTACGAGCAGTACTTC. Encoded protein: CASSLVSSYEQYF.

This clone showed up just a few times. The chain recombines TRBV30 with TRBJ1-1; a weak D match, TRBD1 (6 bases). Germline CDR1 is GTSNPN and CDR2 is SVGIG (reference sequence). This CDR3 comprises 16 residues. V dropped 1 base and J dropped 1 base, with 16 bases sitting between them. The CDR3 here is CAWSGRLGATNTEAFF. The CDR3 region has the DNA TGTGCCTGGAGTGGGAGATTGGGGGCCACGAACACTGAAGCTTTCTTT. The entire variable domain, with the rest obtained from reference TRBV30 and TRBJ1-1, is as follows: SQTIHQWPATLVQPVGSPLSLECTVEGTSNPNLYWYRQAAGRGLQLLFYSVGIGQISSEVPQNLSASRPQDRQFILSSKKLLLSDSGFYLCAWSGRLGATNTEAFFGQGTRLTVV.

The J gene is TRBJ1-1, the V gene TRBV28; D is uncertain. In germline, CDR1 is MDHEN, CDR2 SYDVKM. Trimming removed 7 bases at V and 2 bases at J, with 14 bases between. CDR3 size: 14 residues. Here the CDR3 DNA reads TGTGCCAGCATCCCAGCGGGTACAAACACTGAAGCTTTCTTT. This gives the protein CASIPAGTNTEAFF. Based on the CDR3 plus reference TRBV28 and TRBJ1-1, the full variable domain is DVKVTQSSRYLVKRTGEKVFLECVQDMDHENMFWYRQDPGLGLRLIYFSYDVKMKEKGDIPEGYSVSREKKERFSLILESASTNQTSMYLCASIPAGTNTEAFFGQGTRLTVV.

The gene calls are TRBV28 and TRBJ2-3; D unclear. The CDR3 is made up of 11 amino acids. Trimming removed 4 bases from V and 10 bases from J, with 9 bases in between. The V gene's germline CDR1 is MDHEN and CDR2 SYDVKM. The CDR3 sequence is CASSSVRSQYF. The CDR3 DNA follows: TGTGCCAGCAGTTCCGTCCGGTCGCAGTATTTT.

This clone was detected a few times. The chain combines TRBV4-2 with TRBJ2-3, with TRBD1 matching 7 bases. The CDR3 extends over 15 amino acids. With 2 bases clipped from V and 2 bases from J, the junction kept 4 bases outside the gene matches. Germline values: CDR1 LGHNA, CDR2 YNFKEQ. The CDR3 protein is CASSQNRGITDTQYF. CDR3 in DNA: TGTGCCAGCAGCCAAAACAGGGGTATCACAGATACGCAGTATTTT.

This clone was counted between two and nine times. V and J are TRBV4-2 and TRBJ2-4; possibly TRBD1 for D (6 bases). V lost 1 base, J lost 4 bases, and 11 bases lay in between. This CDR3 has 15 residues. Germline values: CDR1 LGHNA, CDR2 YNFKEQ. CDR3: CASSQAEGQKNIQYF. As DNA, the CDR3 is TGTGCCAGCAGCCAAGCCGAAGGACAGAAAAACATTCAGTACTTC.

This chain joins TRBV7-2 and TRBJ2-3, with D possibly being TRBD2 (6 bases). This CDR3 comprises 14 residues. Germline V gene data show CDR1 as SGHTA and CDR2 as FQGNSA. The V end was cut by 1 base, the J end by 5 bases, with 10 bases between. CDR3 protein: CASSLGLELDTQYF. In DNA, the CDR3 is TGTGCCAGCAGCTTAGGACTAGAACTAGATACGCAGTATTTT.

This clone was picked up a small number of times. J is TRBJ2-4 and V is TRBV5-4; possibly TRBD1 for D (5 bases). This CDR3 is 15 amino acids long. Trimming pared 0 bases from V and 10 bases from J, leaving 17 bases between. The germline CDR1 and CDR2 sequences are SGHNT and YYREEE (reference sequence). The CDR3 protein is CASSLDIRDSDIQYF. DNA for the CDR3: TGTGCCAGCAGCTTGGATATCAGGGATAGTGATATTCAGTACTTC.

The CDR3 DNA reads TGTGCCAGCAGTGAAGCAACAGCGGGGACCTACGAGCAGTACTTC. It is translated as CASSEATAGTYEQYF. This chain joins TRBV2 and TRBJ2-7; TRBD2 matches at 7 bases. J gave up 2 bases and V 0 bases, and 4 bases lay outside the gene matches. The germline V gene encodes CDR1 SNHLY and CDR2 FYNNEI. There are 15 residues in the CDR3.

This clone was counted between two and nine times. J is TRBJ2-7 and V is TRBV29-1; D possibly corresponds to TRBD1 (5 bases). The CDR3 is made up of 13 amino acids. Per germline, CDR1 SQVTM and CDR2 ANQGSEA. V lost 1 base and J lost 0, with 7 bases in between. CDR3 bases: TGCAGCGTTGAAGTCGACAGCTCCTACGAGCAGTACTTC. Translated, it gives CSVEVDSSYEQYF.

The V and J genes are TRBV7-9 and TRBJ2-2; possible D gene TRBD2, 6 bases. The CDR3 loop spans 17 amino acids. Per the germline V gene, CDR1 is SEHNR and CDR2 is FQNEAQ (reference sequence). V dropped 4 bases and J dropped 10 bases, with 25 bases sitting between them. The CDR3: CASSSPPGDPTQEELFF. DNA of the CDR3: TGTGCCAGCAGCTCGCCACCGGGAGATCCTACACAGGAGGAGCTGTTTTTT. The entire variable domain, with the rest obtained from reference TRBV7-9 and TRBJ2-2, is as follows: DTGVSQNPRHKITKRGQNVTFRCDPISEHNRLYWYRQTLGQGPEFLTYFQNEAQLEKSRLLSDRFSAERPKGSFSTLEIQRTEQGDSAMYLCASSSPPGDPTQEELFFGEGSRLTVL.

The rearrangement joins TRBV6-6 to TRBJ1-4; D gene ambiguous. The germline gives CDR1 MNHNY, CDR2 SVGAGI (reference sequence). Trimming removed 3 bases at V and 15 bases at J, with 14 bases between. The length of the CDR3 is 12 residues. CDR3 amino acids: CASSYPDEGLFF. DNA for the CDR3: TGTGCCAGCAGTTATCCGGACGAAGGATTGTTTTTT.

V gene TRBV28 combines with J gene TRBJ2-6; D is perhaps TRBD2 (5 bases). Trimming removed 6 bases at V and 1 base at J, with 7 bases between. The CDR3 runs to 14 residues. Germline V gives CDR1 MDHEN, CDR2 SYDVKM. The CDR3 DNA is TGTGCCAGCAGAGAGGGATCTGGGGCCAACGTCCTGACTTTC. Amino acid sequence: CASREGSGANVLTF.

The chain combines TRBV29-1 with TRBJ2-1, with TRBD2 identical over 11 bases. Per the germline V gene, CDR1 is SQVTM and CDR2 is ANQGSEA. V trimming: 5 bases; J trimming: 2 bases; junction bases outside the gene matches: 11. The CDR3 runs to 17 residues. The CDR3 sequence is CSVLGRPSGGTYNEQFF. CDR3 nucleotide sequence: TGCAGCGTTCTCGGCAGACCTAGCGGGGGGACCTACAATGAGCAGTTCTTC.